These 10 T cell receptor beta chains were all obtained from the same sample, sequenced in a study of cytomegalovirus exposure and HLA in healthy donors. Primers: 60 Vbeta forward and 13 Jbeta reverse. TCRdb's table, derived via immunoSEQ multiplex PCR, lists solely in-frame clones and lacks some. This sample contains approximately 150,000 clones. Sequenced input: PBMCs. The receptors were gathered from a young woman in good health and CMV-seronegative.

The chain combines TRBV6-6 with TRBJ2-1; D might be TRBD2 (5 bases). Germline V lookup: CDR1 MNHNY, CDR2 SVGAGI (reference sequence). Trimming took 6 bases from V and 5 from J, leaving 11 bases between them. The length of the CDR3 is 13 residues. The CDR3 is CASSLTTNNEQFF. The CDR3 coding sequence is TGTGCCAGCAGCCTAACGACTAACAATGAGCAGTTCTTC.

J is TRBJ2-1 and V is TRBV7-9, with 10 bases matching TRBD2. Germline CDR1 and CDR2: SEHNR and FQNEAQ (reference sequence). This CDR3 is 15 amino acids long. Trimming at V came to 5 bases and at J to 4 bases, leaving 5 bases not matched to a gene. CDR3 DNA: TGTGCCAGCAGCCCCCCGGGACTAGCGTACAATGAGCAGTTCTTC. Its translation is CASSPPGLAYNEQFF.

The chain joins TRBV7-2 to TRBJ2-3, with D uncertain. The CDR3 totals 14 residues. V dropped 1 base and J dropped 2 bases, with 7 bases sitting between them. Germline CDR1 and CDR2: SGHTA and FQGNSA. The CDR3 DNA reads as TGTGCCAGCAGCTTAGACTTCTTCACAGATACGCAGTATTTT. Encoded protein: CASSLDFFTDTQYF.

V and J are TRBV7-3 and TRBJ2-1, with 11 bases that match TRBD2. V lost 4 bases, J lost 8 bases, and 10 bases stayed unmatched. Germline V lookup: CDR1 SGHTA, CDR2 FQGTGA. The CDR3 is 16 amino acids. The CDR3, as DNA: TGTGCCAGCAGCTCCTCGACTAGCGGGGAGGTCGATGAGCAGTTCTTC. As protein: CASSSSTSGEVDEQFF.

This sequence joins TRBV2 and TRBJ1-2, with a tentative D call TRBD1 (5 bases). The CDR3 spans 14 residues. The V and J ends lost 4 bases and 1 base respectively, with 10 bases between them. The germline gives CDR1 SNHLY, CDR2 FYNNEI. For the CDR3, the DNA is TGTGCCAGCAGTGGACAGACAGTTAACTATGGCTACACCTTC. Translating gives CASSGQTVNYGYTF.

The rearrangement uses TRBV7-2 and TRBJ2-5; 12 positions match TRBD2. V lost 5 bases, J lost 4 bases, and 2 bases stayed unmatched. The CDR3 runs to 14 residues. Germline loops: CDR1 SGHTA, CDR2 FQGNSA. For the CDR3, the DNA is TGTGCCAGCAGCCCGGGACTAGCGGGAGAGACCCAGTACTTC. It codes for CASSPGLAGETQYF.

This chain uses TRBV19 with TRBJ2-1, with 8 bases matching TRBD2. J lost 7 bases, V lost 1 base, and 3 bases had no gene match. The CDR3 spans 14 residues. Germline V gene sequence: CDR1 LNHDA, CDR2 SQIVND (reference sequence). CDR3 DNA: TGTGCCAGTAGTATAGCGGGAGGGGTAAATGAGCAGTTCTTC. Amino acids: CASSIAGGVNEQFF.

This rearrangement joins TRBV30 to TRBJ2-1, with D maybe TRBD2 (5 bases). Germline assignment: CDR1 GTSNPN and CDR2 SVGIG (reference sequence). The ends were cut back, 4 bases at V and 2 bases at J, with 15 bases in the middle. The CDR3 sequence is 15 residues long. CDR3 bases: TGTGCCTGGATACCCCCAGCGGAGGCCTACAATGAGCAGTTCTTC. Amino acid sequence: CAWIPPAEAYNEQFF.

The chain uses TRBV11-3 and TRBJ1-6, with TRBD1 matching 7 bases. Germline V gives CDR1 SGHNT, CDR2 YENEEA. The CDR3 is made up of 13 amino acids. With 2 bases clipped from V and 16 bases from J, the junction kept 8 bases outside the gene matches. The CDR3 coding sequence is TGTGCCAGCAGCTTATCTCCGGGGGACAGACTCCACTTT. Translation: CASSLSPGDRLHF. The variable domain in full, with the rest retrieved from reference TRBV11-3 and TRBJ1-6, is EAGVVQSPRYKIIEKKQPVAFWCNPISGHNTLYWYLQNLGQGPELLIRYENEEAVDDSQLPKDRFSAERLKGVDSTLKIQPAELGDSAVYLCASSLSPGDRLHFGNGTRLTVT.

V gene TRBV5-8 combines with J gene TRBJ2-1, with TRBD1 identical over 7 bases. In germline, CDR1 is SGHTS, CDR2 YDEGEE. The CDR3 length is 13 residues. Losses at the gene ends were 7 bases for V and 4 bases for J; bases not matched to a gene: 5. The DNA of the CDR3 is TGTGCCAGCCAGGGACAGTTATACAATGAGCAGTTCTTC. It translates to CASQGQLYNEQFF.